The 16 T cell receptor beta chains below were found in one sample sequenced in a study of blood T cell repertoires in COVID-19. Generated by immunoSEQ multiplex PCR, the TCRdb table keeps only in-frame clones and is missing some. The sample records over 350,000 clones, 91% being singletons. The sample consisted of PBMCs or T cells enriched from blood (not recorded which). Every receptor here comes from a woman aged 40 to 50 who had been exposed to COVID-19.

The CDR3 nucleotides are TGTGCCAGCACCTCCGGGACAGGGGGGGGACAGCCCCAGCATTTT. Translated, it gives CASTSGTGGGQPQHF. The genes are TRBV2 and TRBJ1-5; 11 bases map to TRBD1. J lost 7 bases, V lost 7 bases, and 9 bases had no gene match. Per germline, CDR1 SNHLY and CDR2 FYNNEI. The CDR3 totals 15 residues.

The chain uses TRBV19 and TRBJ2-7; D is unclear. V lost 3 bases and J 0 bases, leaving 18 bases between the germline ends. The CDR3 extends over 17 amino acids. CDR1 LNHDA and CDR2 SQIVND come from the germline V gene (reference sequence). This CDR3 reads CASSMPGWRPSSYEQYF. The CDR3 nucleotides read TGTGCCAGTAGTATGCCCGGGTGGCGACCCAGCTCCTACGAGCAGTACTTC.

The V and J genes are TRBV19 and TRBJ1-5; D not certain. Per the germline V gene, CDR1 is LNHDA and CDR2 is SQIVND (reference sequence). Trimming removed 3 bases at V and 0 bases at J, with 9 bases between. This CDR3 region has 15 residues. Here the CDR3 DNA reads TGTGCCAGTAGTATTCCAGGCTATAGCAATCAGCCCCAGCATTTT. Translating gives CASSIPGYSNQPQHF.

CDR3 sequence: CASRSGAYQSGYTF. CDR3 DNA: TGTGCCAGCAGAAGCGGGGCCTACCAGTCCGGCTACACCTTC. V gene TRBV2 combines with J gene TRBJ1-2; a weak D match, TRBD1 (5 bases). Trimming took off 6 bases at V and 8 bases at J, with 19 bases between the two ends. The CDR3 sequence is 14 residues long. Per the germline V gene, CDR1 is SNHLY and CDR2 is FYNNEI.

The V gene is TRBV18, the J gene TRBJ2-5; tentatively, D is TRBD1 (6 bases). The CDR3 runs 15 residues. V was pared by 1 base and J by 9 bases, with 18 bases between. Germline V lookup: CDR1 KGHSH, CDR2 LQKENI. CDR3 bases: TGTGCCAGCTCACCACTCGAGGGGCTAACAGGGTCCCAGTACTTC. Protein sequence: CASSPLEGLTGSQYF.

This rearrangement joins TRBV19 to TRBJ1-6, with TRBD1 matching 9 bases. Looked up from germline, CDR1 is LNHDA and CDR2 is SQIVND (reference sequence). The CDR3 contains 15 residues. V trimming: 5 bases; J trimming: 4 bases; junction bases outside the gene matches: 3. CDR3 sequence: CASSPGTGYNSPLHF. The CDR3 coding sequence is TGTGCCAGTAGTCCCGGGACAGGGTATAATTCACCCCTCCACTTT. The full variable domain, with the rest looked up from reference TRBV19 and TRBJ1-6, is DGGITQSPKYLFRKEGQNVTLSCEQNLNHDAMYWYRQDPGQGLRLIYYSQIVNDFQKGDIAEGYSVSREKKESFPLTVTSAQKNPTAFYLCASSPGTGYNSPLHFGNGTRLTVT.

The table lists this clone with many counts. The V call is TRBV11-3, the J call TRBJ2-2; a possible D gene is TRBD2 (6 bases). This CDR3 has 17 amino acids. CDR1 and CDR2 (germline): SGHNT, YENEEA. V was clipped by 5 bases and J by 7 bases, with 23 bases between them. The CDR3 spells CASSRGTSARAGGELFF. CDR3 bases: TGTGCCAGCAGCCGCGGGACCTCAGCTCGGGCGGGCGGGGAGCTGTTTTTT.

The chain combines TRBV19 with TRBJ1-2; D is perhaps TRBD1 (5 bases). Germline CDR1 LNHDA, CDR2 SQIVND (reference sequence). With 6 bases removed from V and 7 bases from J, the gap between germline ends came to 9 bases. The CDR3 consists of 11 residues. The CDR3 nucleotides read TGTGCCAGTAGGGAGACAGTTGGCTACACCTTC. Its protein is CASRETVGYTF.

V usage is TRBV30 and J usage is TRBJ2-5; maybe TRBD1 (5 bases). The CDR3 loop spans 13 amino acids. Germline CDR1 GTSNPN, CDR2 SVGIG (reference sequence). V was shortened by 4 bases and J by 4 bases, with 13 bases between the two germline ends. The CDR3 DNA is TGTGCCTGGACGGGCCTAGGGGCAGAGACCCAGTACTTC. Translation: CAWTGLGAETQYF.

The rearrangement links TRBV5-1 to TRBJ2-3, with 7 bases identical to TRBD2. Germline assignment: CDR1 SGHRS and CDR2 YFSETQ. The CDR3 contains 14 residues. J gave up 5 bases and V 4 bases, and 7 bases lay outside the gene matches. CDR3 protein: CASSPWSGEDTQYF. In DNA form, the CDR3 reads TGCGCCAGCAGCCCTTGGAGCGGGGAAGATACGCAGTATTTT.

This chain links TRBV5-4 with TRBJ2-2; the D is unclear. The germline V gene has CDR1 SGHNT and CDR2 YYREEE (reference sequence). V lost 1 base and J lost 4, with 2 bases in between. The CDR3 length is 12 residues. This CDR3 reads CASSLLTGELFF. DNA of the CDR3: TGTGCCAGCAGCTTGCTCACCGGGGAGCTGTTTTTT.

This rearrangement joins TRBV7-9 to TRBJ1-2, with 9 bases that match TRBD1. This CDR3 spans 16 amino acids. Germline V gene lookup returns CDR1 SEHNR and CDR2 FQNEAQ (reference sequence). Germline trimming cut 4 bases from V and 0 bases from J; bases unmatched to any gene: 6. CDR3 nucleotide sequence: TGTGCCAGCAGCTCGACAGGGGGGCTTACTAACTATGGCTACACCTTC. The encoded protein is CASSSTGGLTNYGYTF.

V and J are TRBV3-1 (or the pseudogene TRBV3-2) and TRBJ2-3, with 7 bases aligning to TRBD1. CDR1 is LGHDT and CDR2 is YNNKEL in the germline V gene (reference sequence). Unmatched junction bases numbered 6, after V lost 4 bases and J lost 2 bases. This CDR3 contains 15 residues. The CDR3 nucleotides are TGTGCCAGCAGCCCTGACAGGGCATACACAGATACGCAGTATTTT. The encoded protein is CASSPDRAYTDTQYF.

This clone was found once. J is TRBJ1-2 and V is TRBV2; 7 positions match TRBD1. The CDR3 extends over 18 amino acids. V dropped 2 bases and J dropped 3; count of bases not matched to a gene: 15. CDR1 is SNHLY and CDR2 is FYNNEI in the germline V gene. CDR3 region: CASSETPRRQGEDYGYTF. CDR3 nucleotide sequence: TGTGCCAGCAGTGAAACCCCCCGCAGACAGGGTGAGGACTATGGCTACACCTTC.

This sequence joins TRBV6-5 and TRBJ1-2; D is undetermined. Germline CDR1 reads MNHEY; CDR2 reads SVGAGI. V dropped 6 bases and J dropped 0 bases, with 14 bases sitting between them. The CDR3 sequence is 15 residues long. CDR3 loop: CASRKDQGANYGYTF. The DNA for the CDR3 is TGTGCCAGCAGGAAAGACCAAGGAGCTAACTATGGCTACACCTTC.

The chain links TRBV2 to TRBJ1-1; TRBD1 might be the D (5 bases). The germline V and J ends were trimmed by 1 base and 0 bases, with 9 bases remaining between them. Germline V CDR1 and CDR2: SNHLY, FYNNEI. CDR3 length equals 15 residues. Written as DNA, the CDR3 is TGTGCCAGCAGTGAAGAAGGGGCCCTGAACACTGAAGCTTTCTTT. It yields the protein CASSEEGALNTEAFF. Filled out from reference TRBV2 and TRBJ1-1, the complete variable domain reads EPEVTQTPSHQVTQMGQEVILRCVPISNHLYFYWYRQILGQKVEFLVSFYNNEISEKSEIFDDQFSVERPDGSNFTLKIRSTKLEDSAMYFCASSEEGALNTEAFFGQGTRLTVV.